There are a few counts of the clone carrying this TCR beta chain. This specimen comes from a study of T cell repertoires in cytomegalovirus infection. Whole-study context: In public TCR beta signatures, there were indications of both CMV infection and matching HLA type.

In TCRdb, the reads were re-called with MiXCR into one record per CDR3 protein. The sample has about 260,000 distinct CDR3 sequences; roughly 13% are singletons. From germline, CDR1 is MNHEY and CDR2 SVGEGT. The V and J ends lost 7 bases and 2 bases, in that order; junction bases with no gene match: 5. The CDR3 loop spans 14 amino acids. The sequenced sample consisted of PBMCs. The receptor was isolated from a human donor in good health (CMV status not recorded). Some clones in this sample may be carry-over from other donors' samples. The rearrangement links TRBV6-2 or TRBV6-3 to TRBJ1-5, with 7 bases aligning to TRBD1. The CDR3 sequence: CASTPGQGNQPQHF. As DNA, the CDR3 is TGTGCCAGCACTCCCGGACAGGGCAATCAGCCCCAGCATTTT.